Listed here are 20 T cell receptor beta chains from one sample, sequenced in a study of T cell responses to AZD1222 COVID-19 vaccine. The repertoire was sequenced with immunoSEQ multiplex PCR; TCRdb's copy has only in-frame clones and lacks some. The table lists around 160,000 clones, about 91% of them singletons. The material sequenced was peripheral blood, taken 28 days after the second AZD1222 dose. These receptors came from an adult who received the AZD1222 COVID-19 vaccine.

The rearrangement links TRBV5-4 to TRBJ1-2; TRBD1 matches at 7 bases. Germline V gene data show CDR1 as SGHNT and CDR2 as YYREEE (reference sequence). The junction had 9 bases not matched to a gene; V was cut back by 3 bases and J by 4 bases. This CDR3 has 15 amino acids. The CDR3: CASSSPGGKGYGYTF. The DNA of the CDR3 is TGTGCCAGCAGCTCACCAGGGGGGAAGGGCTATGGCTACACCTTC.

The chain employs TRBV5-1 and TRBJ1-1, with D uncertain. The CDR3 length is 15 residues. Trimming cost V 4 bases and J 3 bases, with 16 bases left between them. CDR1 and CDR2 from the germline V gene are SGHRS and YFSETQ. DNA for the CDR3: TGCGCCAGCAGCCTCCTGAGGAGGGCGGACACTGAAGCTTTCTTT. It translates to CASSLLRRADTEAFF.

This rearrangement joins TRBV14 to TRBJ1-1; D ambiguous. The CDR3 totals 14 residues. Germline CDR1 SGHDN, CDR2 FVKESK. The germline V and J ends were trimmed by 5 bases and 7 bases, with 17 bases remaining between them. CDR3 DNA sequence: TGTGCCAGCAGCTCTAGTCTCTTGGGCGGTGAAGCTTTCTTT. Protein product: CASSSSLLGGEAFF. The whole variable domain, remainder taken from reference TRBV14 and TRBJ1-1, is EAGVTQFPSHSVIEKGQTVTLRCDPISGHDNLYWYRRVMGKEIKFLLHFVKESKQDESGMPNNRFLAERTGGTYSTLKVQPAELEDSGVYFCASSSSLLGGEAFFGQGTRLTVV.

This sequence joins TRBV5-8 and TRBJ1-2, with a weak D call TRBD1 (5 bases). Trimming took 0 bases from V and 0 from J, leaving 6 bases between them. The CDR3 has 14 residues. From germline, CDR1 is SGHTS and CDR2 YDEGEE. The CDR3 loop is CASSLGQSNYGYTF. CDR3 nucleotides: TGTGCCAGCAGCTTGGGACAGTCTAACTATGGCTACACCTTC.

This clone came up once. J is TRBJ2-3 and V is TRBV24-1; D gene unclear. This CDR3 comprises 12 residues. Germline lookup yields CDR1 KGHDR and CDR2 SFDVKD. V was trimmed by 12 bases and J by 3 bases, leaving 12 bases between them. CDR3 amino acids: CAPGVSTDTQYF. The DNA of the CDR3 is TGTGCCCCCGGAGTAAGTACAGATACGCAGTATTTT.

The V call is TRBV2, the J call TRBJ1-4, with 9 bases matching TRBD1. CDR3 length: 18 amino acids. V shed 6 bases and J 0 bases; nucleotides not matched to a gene: 11. Germline-derived CDR1 and CDR2 are SNHLY and FYNNEI. CDR3 sequence reads: CASRPGTGREATNEKLFF. In DNA form, the CDR3 reads TGTGCCAGCAGACCCGGGACAGGGCGTGAGGCAACTAATGAAAAACTGTTTTTT.

Details on this clone: Other DNA sequences in this sample translate to the same CDR3. V usage is TRBV3-1 (or the pseudogene TRBV3-2) and J usage is TRBJ1-5; D possibly corresponds to TRBD1 (5 bases). Per the germline V gene, CDR1 is LGHDT and CDR2 is YNNKEL (reference sequence). The CDR3 has 13 amino acids. The V and J ends lost 3 bases and 4 bases respectively, with 7 bases between them. The CDR3 protein is CASSQGGNQPQHF. The CDR3 DNA sequence: TGTGCCAGCAGCCAGGGGGGGAATCAGCCCCAGCATTTT.

This clone ranks as medium-sized. The chain combines TRBV3-1 (or the pseudogene TRBV3-2) with TRBJ1-5, with TRBD1 matching 7 bases. V shed 4 bases, J shed 2 bases, and the junction held 2 bases outside the gene matches. The germline CDR1 and CDR2 sequences are LGHDT and YNNKEL (reference sequence). The CDR3 consists of 14 residues. CDR3 protein: CASSPTGGNQPQHF. The DNA of the CDR3 is TGTGCCAGCAGCCCTACAGGGGGCAATCAGCCCCAGCATTTT.

The V call is TRBV15, the J call TRBJ1-1; D is unclear. Per germline, CDR1 LNHNV and CDR2 YYDKDF (reference sequence). CDR3 length: 13 residues. Trimming pared 0 bases from V and 1 base from J, leaving 3 bases between. This chain's CDR3 is CATSRDWNTEAFF. The DNA for the CDR3 is TGTGCCACCAGCAGAGATTGGAACACTGAAGCTTTCTTT.

The chain is built from TRBV7-2 and TRBJ1-6; 9 nucleotides line up with TRBD1. V lost 5 bases and J lost 8; bases outside the gene matches: 10. This CDR3 contains 16 residues. CDR1 SGHTA and CDR2 FQGNSA come from the germline V gene. CDR3 amino acids: CASSARQGGKDSPLHF. DNA for the CDR3: TGTGCCAGCAGCGCCCGACAGGGGGGTAAGGATTCACCCCTCCACTTT.

J is TRBJ2-2 and V is TRBV2, with 9 bases that match TRBD1. Trimming took 6 bases from V and 1 from J; bases not matched to a gene: 3. There are 15 residues in the CDR3. Per the germline V gene, CDR1 is SNHLY and CDR2 is FYNNEI. CDR3 amino acids: CASRGQGRNTGELFF. The CDR3 nucleotides are TGTGCCAGCAGGGGACAGGGTCGGAACACCGGGGAGCTGTTTTTT.

This sequence joins TRBV5-5 and TRBJ2-7, with 15 positions matching TRBD2. Per germline, CDR1 SGHKS and CDR2 YYEKEE (reference sequence). The junction had 1 base not matched to a gene; V was cut back by 3 bases and J by 3 bases. The CDR3 totals 15 residues. CDR3 residues: CASSWGLAGGYEQYF. In nucleotides, the CDR3 is TGTGCCAGCAGCTGGGGACTAGCGGGAGGCTACGAGCAGTACTTC. The full variable domain, rest sourced from reference TRBV5-5 and TRBJ2-7, is DAGVTQSPTHLIKTRGQQVTLRCSPISGHKSVSWYQQVLGQGPQFIFQYYEKEERGRGNFPDRFSARQFPNYSSELNVNALLLGDSALYLCASSWGLAGGYEQYFGPGTRLTVT.

V and J are TRBV30 and TRBJ1-2, with D unresolved. Germline values: CDR1 GTSNPN, CDR2 SVGIG (reference sequence). The V end lost 0 bases, the J end lost 4 bases, and 9 bases lay between the germline ends. This CDR3 has 13 residues. CDR3 nucleotide sequence: TGTGCCTGGAGTGTAGGTCCGGTCTATGGCTACACCTTC. It codes for CAWSVGPVYGYTF.

The V call is TRBV15, the J call TRBJ1-2; no reliable D call. Deletions cut 4 bases from V and 4 bases from J, with 13 bases between. The CDR3 spans 14 residues. Germline CDR1 and CDR2: LNHNV and YYDKDF (reference sequence). The CDR3 is CATSKGADRYGYTF. CDR3 sequence (DNA): TGTGCCACCAGCAAAGGCGCGGACCGCTATGGCTACACCTTC.

The CDR3 DNA is TGTGCCAGCAGTGGGGGGAATGGCTACACCTTC. It is translated as CASSGGNGYTF. The V call is TRBV25-1, the J call TRBJ1-2; maybe TRBD1 (5 bases). Germline CDR1 is MGHDK and CDR2 is SYGVNS. Trimming took 4 bases from V and 6 from J, leaving 6 bases between them. The CDR3 contains 11 residues.

Concerning this clone itself: Other nucleotide sequences in the sample specify the same CDR3. The V call is TRBV12-3 or TRBV12-4, the J call TRBJ1-1; D unclear. Trimming cost V 3 bases and J 1 base, with 6 bases left between them. The CDR3 runs to 13 residues. Here the CDR3 reads CASSLGRNTEAFF. For the CDR3, the DNA is TGTGCCAGCAGTTTGGGCCGGAACACTGAAGCTTTCTTT.

V usage is TRBV27 and J usage is TRBJ2-2; possibly TRBD2 for D (5 bases). Germline V CDR1 and CDR2: MNHEY, SMNVEV (reference sequence). Trimming took 3 bases from V and 1 from J, leaving 9 bases between them. The CDR3 is 15 amino acids. The CDR3 protein is CASSFGSGNTGELFF. Here the CDR3 DNA reads TGTGCCAGCAGTTTTGGCAGCGGGAACACCGGGGAGCTGTTTTTT.

This clone was counted a single time. V and J are TRBV7-3 and TRBJ2-3; 9 bases fit TRBD2. The length of the CDR3 is 16 residues. Germline V gene lookup returns CDR1 SGHTA and CDR2 FQGTGA. The V and J ends lost 2 bases and 7 bases, in that order; junction bases with no gene match: 10. The chain's CDR3 is CASSLWASGVGYTQYF. The CDR3 DNA follows: TGTGCCAGCAGCTTATGGGCTAGCGGGGTGGGATATACGCAGTATTTT. The whole variable domain, remainder taken from reference TRBV7-3 and TRBJ2-3, is GAGVSQTPSNKVTEKGKYVELRCDPISGHTALYWYRQSLGQGPEFLIYFQGTGAADDSGLPNDRFFAVRPEGSVSTLKIQRTERGDSAVYLCASSLWASGVGYTQYFGPGTRLTVL.

The rearrangement uses TRBV14 and TRBJ2-7, with D possibly being TRBD1 or TRBD2 (5 bases each). Germline lookup yields CDR1 SGHDN and CDR2 FVKESK. V lost 1 base and J lost 3, with 13 bases in between. The CDR3 extends over 15 amino acids. In DNA, the CDR3 is TGTGCCAGCAGCCAAGGGTTGGGACCGGACTACGAGCAGTACTTC. Protein: CASSQGLGPDYEQYF. Together with reference TRBV14 and TRBJ2-7, the CDR3 gives the full variable domain: EAGVTQFPSHSVIEKGQTVTLRCDPISGHDNLYWYRRVMGKEIKFLLHFVKESKQDESGMPNNRFLAERTGGTYSTLKVQPAELEDSGVYFCASSQGLGPDYEQYFGPGTRLTVT.

This chain links TRBV2 with TRBJ2-3; D is unresolved. This CDR3 has 13 amino acids. Germline values: CDR1 SNHLY, CDR2 FYNNEI. V dropped 6 bases and J dropped 7 bases, with 14 bases sitting between them. The CDR3 DNA follows: TGTGCCAGCAGCTCCCGGAAGGCCCATACGCAGTATTTT. This codes for CASSSRKAHTQYF.